One sample yielded the 14 T cell receptor beta chains listed below, sequenced in a study of tumor-infiltrating lymphocytes in localized non-small cell lung cancer. Only in-frame clones appear in the TCRdb table, and some are missing; sequencing was by immunoSEQ multiplex PCR. Seen here are more than 10,000 clones, 70% to 90% observed once, and the top ten hold roughly 3.7%. Sequenced material: uninvolved lung tissue not adjacent to the tumor. The receptors were sampled from a human donor with non-small cell lung cancer.

This rearrangement joins TRBV6-5 to TRBJ2-5; 8 positions match TRBD1. V lost 9 bases to trimming and J lost 5 bases; unmatched junction nucleotides: 8. The CDR3 has 13 residues. Germline CDR1 is MNHEY and CDR2 is SVGAGI. The DNA for the CDR3 is TGTGCCAGTCGCTCAGGGGGCCAGGAGACCCAGTACTTC. The encoded protein is CASRSGGQETQYF.

This clone came up once. This sequence joins TRBV19 and TRBJ1-5; D gene unclear. V was pared by 2 bases and J by 0 bases, with 11 bases between. Germline V gives CDR1 LNHDA, CDR2 SQIVND (reference sequence). The CDR3 is 16 residues long. CDR3 coding DNA: TGTGCCAGTAGTATAAGACCCAGCTATAGCAATCAGCCCCAGCATTTT. As protein: CASSIRPSYSNQPQHF. Looking up the rest from reference TRBV19 and TRBJ1-5 gives the full variable domain: DGGITQSPKYLFRKEGQNVTLSCEQNLNHDAMYWYRQDPGQGLRLIYYSQIVNDFQKGDIAEGYSVSREKKESFPLTVTSAQKNPTAFYLCASSIRPSYSNQPQHFGDGTRLSIL.

This clone occurred a few times. Written as DNA, the CDR3 is TGCGCCAGCAGCTTGGGCCGAGAGAGGTATGGCTACACCTTC. Its translation: CASSLGRERYGYTF. This rearrangement joins TRBV5-1 to TRBJ1-2; D remains unclear. Deletions cut 0 bases from V and 5 bases from J, with 11 bases between. The CDR3 totals 14 residues. In germline, CDR1 is SGHRS, CDR2 YFSETQ.

The J gene is TRBJ2-7, the V gene TRBV7-2; 9 bases align to TRBD2. Per germline, CDR1 SGHTA and CDR2 FQGNSA. CDR3 length equals 14 residues. V lost 4 bases to trimming and J lost 7 bases; unmatched junction nucleotides: 8. The CDR3 nucleotides read TGTGCCAGCAGCTCCCCGGGACTAGCTGAAGAGCAGTACTTC. The encoded protein is CASSSPGLAEEQYF.

This clone occurred once. CDR3 DNA: TGTGCCAGTAGTATCCAGACACTGAACCTCCTTAACTATGGCTACACCTTC. This translates into CASSIQTLNLLNYGYTF. The chain uses TRBV19 and TRBJ1-2, with unresolved D. Germline V gene data show CDR1 as LNHDA and CDR2 as SQIVND (reference sequence). This CDR3 comprises 17 residues. Trimming stripped 3 bases from V and 1 base from J, with 18 bases between.

V and J are TRBV25-1 and TRBJ2-7, with 7 nucleotides matching TRBD1. This CDR3 is 15 amino acids long. V trimming: 2 bases; J trimming: 5 bases; junction bases outside the gene matches: 9. Germline CDR1 MGHDK, CDR2 SYGVNS. The CDR3 DNA reads as TGTGCCAGCAGTGAAGACCCACAGGGGCTGGACGAGCAGTACTTC. Translation: CASSEDPQGLDEQYF.

The rearrangement uses TRBV5-4 and TRBJ2-1, with TRBD2 as a possible D gene (6 bases). V lost 2 bases to trimming and J lost 7 bases, with 16 bases between them. Germline V gives CDR1 SGHNT, CDR2 YYREEE (reference sequence). The length of the CDR3 is 15 residues. The CDR3 spells CASSLTGEGKNEQFF. The CDR3 DNA is TGTGCCAGCAGCTTAACGGGAGAGGGTAAGAATGAGCAGTTCTTC.

This chain connects TRBV11-2 to TRBJ2-5; possible D gene TRBD1, 6 bases. This CDR3 has 14 residues. Germline loops: CDR1 SGHAT, CDR2 FQNNGV. Trimming left V 1 base short and J 5 bases short, with 11 bases between. The CDR3 DNA follows: TGTGCCAGCAGCTTAGGAGTCAGGGGTGAGACCCAGTACTTC. Translation gives CASSLGVRGETQYF.

V usage is TRBV5-1 and J usage is TRBJ2-3; 9 bases are a match to TRBD2. The germline V gene encodes CDR1 SGHRS and CDR2 YFSETQ. Trimming cost V 4 bases and J 9 bases; bases outside gene matches: 9. The CDR3 extends over 14 amino acids. The CDR3 bases are TGCGCCAGCAGCGGAGCTAGCGGGACCCTGACGCAGTATTTT. Its protein product is CASSGASGTLTQYF.

Here the CDR3 DNA reads TGTGCCAGCTTCCCGGCCAGTACATCCGGGGAGCTGTTTTTT. Translating gives CASFPASTSGELFF. The rearrangement joins TRBV28 to TRBJ2-2; the D is unclear. Deletions cut 8 bases from V and 6 bases from J, with 16 bases between. Germline CDR1 is MDHEN and CDR2 is SYDVKM. The CDR3 has 14 amino acids.

The chain is built from TRBV5-1 and TRBJ1-1; TRBD1 aligns across 8 bases. The V gene's germline CDR1 is SGHRS and CDR2 YFSETQ. V trimming: 6 bases; J trimming: 1 base; junction bases outside the gene matches: 5. The CDR3 runs 14 residues. As DNA, the CDR3 is TGCGCCAGCACTCACGGGACAGGGAACACTGAAGCTTTCTTT. It is translated as CASTHGTGNTEAFF.

The chain links TRBV4-1 to TRBJ2-1; 9 positions match TRBD2. The CDR3 totals 14 residues. Trimming removed 0 bases from V and 13 bases from J; junction bases left unmatched: 7. In germline, CDR1 is MGHRA, CDR2 YSYEKL. The CDR3 DNA sequence: TGCGCCAGCAGCCAAGAAGCTAGCGGGGTTGGTCAGTTCTTC. Protein: CASSQEASGVGQFF.

The chain couples TRBV7-9 to TRBJ1-3, with 7 nucleotides matching TRBD1. V shed 6 bases, J shed 0 bases, and the junction held 11 bases outside the gene matches. This CDR3 comprises 17 residues. CDR1 is SEHNR, CDR2 FQNEAQ, per germline (reference sequence). CDR3 nucleotide sequence: TGTGCCAGCAGATCCAGGACCGGGACAGCCTCTGGAAACACCATATATTTT. Protein product: CASRSRTGTASGNTIYF.

This chain uses TRBV11-2 with TRBJ1-6; D gene ambiguous. Germline CDR1 reads SGHAT; CDR2 reads FQNNGV. V lost 5 bases to trimming and J lost 4 bases, with 9 bases between them. This CDR3 has 14 residues. CDR3 region: CASSLQTYNSPLHF. The CDR3 DNA reads as TGTGCCAGCAGCCTTCAGACGTATAATTCACCCCTCCACTTT.